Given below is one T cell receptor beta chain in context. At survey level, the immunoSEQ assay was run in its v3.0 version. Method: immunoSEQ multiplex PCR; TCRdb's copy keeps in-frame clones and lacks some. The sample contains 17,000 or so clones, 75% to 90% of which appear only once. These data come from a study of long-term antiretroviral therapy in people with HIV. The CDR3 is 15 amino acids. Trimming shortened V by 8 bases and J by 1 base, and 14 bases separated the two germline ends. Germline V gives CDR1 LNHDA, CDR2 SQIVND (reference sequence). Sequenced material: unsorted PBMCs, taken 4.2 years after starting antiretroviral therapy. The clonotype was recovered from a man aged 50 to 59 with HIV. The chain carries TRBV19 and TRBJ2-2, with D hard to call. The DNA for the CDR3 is TGTGCCAGTCGACCTCGACTCATGAACACCGGGGAGCTGTTTTTT. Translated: CASRPRLMNTGELFF. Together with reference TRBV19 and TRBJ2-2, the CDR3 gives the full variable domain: DGGITQSPKYLFRKEGQNVTLSCEQNLNHDAMYWYRQDPGQGLRLIYYSQIVNDFQKGDIAEGYSVSREKKESFPLTVTSAQKNPTAFYLCASRPRLMNTGELFFGEGSRLTVL.